This TCR beta chain was sequenced in a study of T-cell memory formation after mild COVID-19 (dated by TCRdb to the early 2020s). Notes on the research overall: Most TCR sequence clusters were specific to one of the two donors. Longitudinal TCRalpha and TCRbeta repertoire sequencing tracked T-cell clones expanding and contracting after mild COVID-19 in a couple of donors. Two young, previously healthy adult volunteers, one female and one male, were included in the cohort. General findings and caveats noted by the study authors: The detection of some responding clones in pre-infection memory suggests that pre-existing cross-reactive memory T cells joined the SARS-CoV-2 response. Contracting CD4+ clones turned up mainly in the CM and EM memory subsets, whereas EMRA was where CD8+ clones were enriched. Only a couple of mild cases were covered in the study, and larger cohorts including severe cases with pre-infection samples were considered necessary. Whether the second-wave clones peaking on day 37 were SARS-CoV-2 specific was not confirmed. Balanced CD4/CD8 phenotypes were observed for clones contracting from day 15 to 85, whereas a bias towards CD4+ was observed for a second wave of clones expanding from day 15 to 37.

The CDR3 goes from the cysteine to the phenylalanine over 15 residues. Only the CDR3 DNA stays, 45 bases, in frame from base 1. Germline trimming amounts to 6 bases on V and 4 bases on J, with 10 as the count of junction bases outside the gene matches. The germline V gene (reference sequence) provides CDR1 MNHNY and CDR2 SVGAGI. As concerns this clonotype: The clone's antigen remains unknown. Base qualities are missing; no much larger clone stands one base away.

Data came from an Illumina NovaSeq 6000. Using 5'RACE with constant-segment primers, TCRalpha and TCRbeta cDNA libraries were constructed, with sample barcodes and unique molecular identifiers added in the process. RNA was extracted from every sample with Trizol reagent. Amplification of the libraries took two PCR steps, and the second step added a second sample barcode plus Illumina TruSeq adapters. Sequencing of libraries was performed on an Illumina NovaSeq with 2 x 150 bp paired-end reads. The source study handled its data this way. With migec v1.2.7, reads were demultiplexed and then collapsed into UMI-guided consensus sequences. Using mixcr v2.1.11, UMI consensuses were aligned to TRA and TRB V and J templates and then assembled into clonotypes. Clonotypes were classified as expanded or contracted when called significant by both edgeR and NoisET, with noise models trained on biological replicates. For edgeR calls, a false discovery rate-adjusted p below 0.01 and a log2 fold-change threshold of 1 were applied. As an exploratory analysis of dynamics, max-normalized trajectories of the 1000 most abundant clonotypes were examined with PCA combined with hierarchical clustering. Each responding clone was given a CD4 or CD8 phenotype based on the CD4+ and CD8+ repertoires, which had been sequenced separately. In TCRdb, the public reads were trimmed at Q25 with fastp and aligned with MiXCR, with productive beta chains retained. For every CDR3 protein sequence, its rows merge into one entry that carries the most common genes and DNA. These V and J calls rely on TCRdb rather than the paper's analysis. The sample includes about 250,000 distinct CDR3 sequences, with approximately 19% observed a single time. More than 20% of the sample is in the top ten clones.

Ficoll-Paque density gradient centrifugation was used to isolate PBMCs. This chain joins TRBV6-6 to TRBJ2-5, with TRBD2 identical over 8 junction bases. The sequenced material came from PBMCs or a T cell subset sorted from them (not recorded which). This clonotype was sampled from a man aged 18-30 years who had mild COVID-19 (a few samples of this study predate the infection). The sample titles of this study are shuffled in the database, so cell type and time point are left out; the donor was told from shared clones. The CDR3 here reads CASSPGGSEGETQYF. The DNA reads as follows: TGTGCCAGCAGCCCGGGAGGGTCTGAGGGAGAGACCCAGTACTTC.